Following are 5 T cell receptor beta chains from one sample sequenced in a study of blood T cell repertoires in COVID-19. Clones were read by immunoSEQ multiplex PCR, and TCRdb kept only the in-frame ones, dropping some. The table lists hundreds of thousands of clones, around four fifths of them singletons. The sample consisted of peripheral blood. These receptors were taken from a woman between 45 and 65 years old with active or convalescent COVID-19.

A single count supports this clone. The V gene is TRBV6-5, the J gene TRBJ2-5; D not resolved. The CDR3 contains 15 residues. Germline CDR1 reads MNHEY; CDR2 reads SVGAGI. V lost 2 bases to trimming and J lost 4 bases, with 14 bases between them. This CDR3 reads CASSYDRRQIETQYF. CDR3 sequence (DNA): TGTGCCAGCAGTTACGATCGGCGGCAGATAGAGACCCAGTACTTC.

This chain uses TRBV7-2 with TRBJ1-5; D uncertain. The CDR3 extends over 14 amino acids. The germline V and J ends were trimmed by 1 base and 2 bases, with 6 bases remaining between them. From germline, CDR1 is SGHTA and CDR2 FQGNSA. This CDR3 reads CASSLGAGNQPQHF. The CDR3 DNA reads TGTGCCAGCAGCTTAGGAGCTGGCAATCAGCCCCAGCATTTT.

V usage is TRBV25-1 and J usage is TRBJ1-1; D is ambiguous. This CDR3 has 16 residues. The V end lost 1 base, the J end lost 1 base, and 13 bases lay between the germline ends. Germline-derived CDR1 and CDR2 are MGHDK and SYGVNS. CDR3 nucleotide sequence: TGTGCCAGCAGTGAATTCTCCCAATTTAGGAACACTGAAGCTTTCTTT. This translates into CASSEFSQFRNTEAFF.

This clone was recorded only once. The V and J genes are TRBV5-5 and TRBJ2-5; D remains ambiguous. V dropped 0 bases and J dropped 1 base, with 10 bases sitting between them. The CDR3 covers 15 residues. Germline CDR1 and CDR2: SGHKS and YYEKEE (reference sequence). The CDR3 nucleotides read TGTGCCAGCAGCTTGGATGGGCCGGTCCAAGAGACCCAGTACTTC. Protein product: CASSLDGPVQETQYF. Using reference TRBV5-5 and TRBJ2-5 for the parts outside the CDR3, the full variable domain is DAGVTQSPTHLIKTRGQQVTLRCSPISGHKSVSWYQQVLGQGPQFIFQYYEKEERGRGNFPDRFSARQFPNYSSELNVNALLLGDSALYLCASSLDGPVQETQYFGPGTRLLVL.

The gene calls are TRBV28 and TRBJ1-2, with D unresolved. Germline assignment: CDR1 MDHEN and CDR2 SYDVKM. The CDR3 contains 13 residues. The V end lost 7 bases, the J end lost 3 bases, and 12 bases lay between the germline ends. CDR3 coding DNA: TGTGCCAGCATCGGTCGATCTGACTATGGCTACACCTTC. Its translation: CASIGRSDYGYTF.